The rows below give T cell receptor beta chains drawn from one sample of a study of CD8 T cells in ankylosing spondylitis. TCRdb ran MiXCR on the 5' RACE reads and lists one entry per CDR3 protein. The repertoire consists of approximately 17,000 distinct CDR3 sequences, with less than 9.5% occurring once and the leading ten covering 30% to 45%. The sequenced sample was blood. These receptors all stem from a male donor with ankylosing spondylitis or in good health (not recorded which). CDR3s include the opening cysteine and the closing phenylalanine or tryptophan.

CDR3aa	j_gene	v_gene
CSASPRGDRAFF	TRBJ1-1	TRBV20-1
CASSTSGSIRDTQYF	TRBJ2-3	TRBV6-1
CASSLEMAGIGEQYF	TRBJ2-7	TRBV7-2
CASSLAPGQGQETQYF	TRBJ2-5	TRBV7-2
CASRHHGADTEAFF	TRBJ1-1	TRBV19
CSARERENTGELFF	TRBJ2-2	TRBV20-1
CASRSDSYQPQHF	TRBJ1-5	TRBV12-3/TRBV12-4
CSASGLVGQLDTQYF	TRBJ2-3	TRBV20-1
CSEAGGIPGTDTQYF	TRBJ2-3	TRBV20-1
CASSQGIGRNEQFF	TRBJ2-1	TRBV28
CSARRENSYNIQYF	TRBJ2-4	TRBV20-1
CASSSYTAGELFF	TRBJ2-2	TRBV19
CASSEALDGVRQKLFF	TRBJ1-4	TRBV2
CASRASSSNTEAFF	TRBJ1-1	TRBV3-1
CASSLSRIYGYTF	TRBJ1-2	TRBV7-9
CASSFDGEREGELFF	TRBJ2-2	TRBV28
CASTNRANEQFF	TRBJ2-1	TRBV12-3/TRBV12-4
CASSDRGATNEKLFF	TRBJ1-4	TRBV25-1